The next 27 T cell receptor beta chains were all read from a single sample in a study of blood T cell repertoires in COVID-19 (dated by TCRdb to the early 2020s). Receptor amplification or capture employed the immunoSEQ multiplex PCR assay. TCRdb mirrors the immuneACCESS table, restricted to in-frame sequences. Some clones are absent from its copies; in checked studies, under half trace to an unresolved V gene, and the reason for the others is unknown. Counted in this sample were around 200,000 clones; roughly 84% of them appeared once. Of the sample, around 10% is held by the ten largest clones. The sample comprised peripheral blood. The receptors originated from an elderly woman with acute or convalescent COVID-19.

The chain carries TRBV24-1 and TRBJ2-1; 9 bases are shared with TRBD2. Trimming took 3 bases from V and 9 from J; bases not matched to a gene: 8. Germline CDR1 KGHDR, CDR2 SFDVKD. The CDR3 consists of 15 residues. The CDR3 sequence is CATSDSSGSIREQFF. In nucleotides, the CDR3 is TGTGCCACCAGTGATAGTAGCGGGAGTATCCGTGAGCAGTTCTTC.

CDR3 in DNA: TGTGCCAGCAGCTTAGTTTCAGGGGCCGGGGAGCTGTTTTTT. It codes for CASSLVSGAGELFF. The chain uses TRBV11-3 and TRBJ2-2, with a weak D call TRBD1 (6 bases). From germline, CDR1 is SGHNT and CDR2 YENEEA. The CDR3 sequence is 14 residues long. The V end lost 1 base, the J end lost 6 bases, and 9 bases lay between the germline ends.

The gene calls are TRBV10-1 and TRBJ2-2; 7 bases match TRBD1. The CDR3 length is 16 residues. The V segment lost 3 bases and the J segment 3 bases; nucleotides outside the gene matches: 7. Germline CDR1 is WNHNN and CDR2 is SYGVQD (reference sequence). The DNA for the CDR3 is TGCGCCAGCAGTGAACGGGACAGAGGGGACACCGGGGAGCTGTTTTTT. This encodes CASSERDRGDTGELFF.

The gene calls are TRBV5-4 and TRBJ1-2, with D tentatively TRBD1 (6 bases). Germline V gives CDR1 SGHNT, CDR2 YYREEE (reference sequence). V was cut by 2 bases and J by 7 bases, with 15 bases left in between. This CDR3 is 14 amino acids long. This chain's CDR3 is CASSFSGGAGGYTF. The DNA of the CDR3 is TGTGCCAGCAGCTTCAGCGGGGGCGCGGGTGGCTACACCTTC.

V usage is TRBV19 and J usage is TRBJ2-7; tentatively, D is TRBD2 (6 bases). The V end lost 6 bases, the J end lost 9 bases, and 18 bases lay between the germline ends. The CDR3 totals 13 residues. Germline CDR1 LNHDA, CDR2 SQIVND (reference sequence). Here the CDR3 DNA reads TGTGCCAGTAGCGGGGGACGGACTACGGCGCAGTACTTC. This translates into CASSGGRTTAQYF.

CDR3 region: CASSFWVGDRVYNEQFF. The CDR3 nucleotides read TGTGCCAGCAGCTTTTGGGTCGGCGACAGGGTATACAATGAGCAGTTCTTC. The V gene is TRBV5-6, the J gene TRBJ2-1; the match to TRBD1 covers 7 bases. Germline loops: CDR1 SGHDT, CDR2 YYEEEE. This CDR3 is built from 17 residues. The ends lost 2 bases at V and 4 bases at J; junction bases unmatched: 12.

This chain joins TRBV4-1 and TRBJ2-7; 9 positions agree with TRBD1. This CDR3 comprises 16 residues. Germline-derived CDR1 and CDR2 are MGHRA and YSYEKL. V was clipped by 0 bases and J by 3 bases; unmatched bases: 6. Here the CDR3 DNA reads TGCGCCAGCAGCCAAGATGCGGGACAGGGTTTCTACGAGCAGTACTTC. It encodes CASSQDAGQGFYEQYF.

The chain links TRBV4-3 to TRBJ1-1; D is uncertain. Trimming took off 2 bases at V and 0 bases at J, with 13 bases between the two ends. Germline CDR1 and CDR2: LGHNA and YSLEER. The CDR3 totals 16 residues. CDR3 bases: TGCGCCAGCAGCCAAACAGAGGGCCGGGTGAACACTGAAGCTTTCTTT. This gives the protein CASSQTEGRVNTEAFF.

This clone has only one observation. The J gene is TRBJ2-1, the V gene TRBV5-1; unclear D gene. Germline CDR1 SGHRS, CDR2 YFSETQ. The CDR3 is 14 amino acids. V was pared by 2 bases and J by 0 bases, with 6 bases between. CDR3 sequence (DNA): TGCGCCAGCAGCTTACAGAGCTCCTACAATGAGCAGTTCTTC. This sequence encodes CASSLQSSYNEQFF.

The gene calls are TRBV12-5 and TRBJ1-4; the D gene is possibly TRBD1 (5 bases). The length of the CDR3 is 15 residues. Trimming removed 0 bases from V and 8 bases from J, with 13 bases in between. Germline values: CDR1 LGHNT, CDR2 FRNRAP. The CDR3 is CASGLVPQGVEKLFF. The CDR3 DNA reads as TGTGCTAGTGGTTTGGTACCCCAAGGGGTCGAAAAACTGTTTTTT.

The chain carries TRBV2 and TRBJ2-1; the match to TRBD1 covers 8 bases. Trimming at V came to 6 bases and at J to 2 bases, leaving 6 bases not matched to a gene. Germline values: CDR1 SNHLY, CDR2 FYNNEI. CDR3 length equals 15 residues. CDR3 residues: CASRPGTGAYNEQFF. The CDR3 bases are TGTGCCAGCAGGCCCGGGACAGGCGCCTACAATGAGCAGTTCTTC. Using reference TRBV2 and TRBJ2-1 for the parts outside the CDR3, the full variable domain is EPEVTQTPSHQVTQMGQEVILRCVPISNHLYFYWYRQILGQKVEFLVSFYNNEISEKSEIFDDQFSVERPDGSNFTLKIRSTKLEDSAMYFCASRPGTGAYNEQFFGPGTRLTVL.

V gene TRBV5-8 combines with J gene TRBJ2-5; 11 nucleotides agree with TRBD1. The J segment lost 6 bases and the V segment lost 3 bases, leaving 10 bases of the junction unmatched. Germline CDR1 and CDR2: SGHTS and YDEGEE. The CDR3 has 16 amino acids. The CDR3, as DNA: TGTGCCAGCAGCTATCAACCGGGACAGGGGGGGAAGACCCAGTACTTC. It codes for CASSYQPGQGGKTQYF. The whole variable domain, filled in from reference TRBV5-8 and TRBJ2-5, reads EAGVTQSPTHLIKTRGQQATLRCSPISGHTSVYWYQQALGLGLQFLLWYDEGEERNRGNFPPRFSGRQFPNYSSELNVNALELEDSALYLCASSYQPGQGGKTQYFGPGTRLLVL.

The chain joins TRBV5-1 to TRBJ2-3; 11 bases are shared with TRBD2. There are 16 residues in the CDR3. Trimming removed 2 bases from V and 2 bases from J; junction bases left unmatched: 4. Per the germline V gene, CDR1 is SGHRS and CDR2 is YFSETQ. This CDR3 reads CASSFSGGVITDTQYF. The CDR3 nucleotides are TGCGCCAGCAGCTTTAGCGGGGGGGTAATCACAGATACGCAGTATTTT. Combining the CDR3 with reference TRBV5-1 and TRBJ2-3 gives the whole variable domain KAGVTQTPRYLIKTRGQQVTLSCSPISGHRSVSWYQQTPGQGLQFLFEYFSETQRNKGNFPGRFSGRQFSNSRSEMNVSTLELGDSALYLCASSFSGGVITDTQYFGPGTRLTVL.

The V call is TRBV9, the J call TRBJ2-1; 7 positions agree with TRBD2. Germline CDR1 SGDLS, CDR2 YYNGEE. The CDR3 has 15 amino acids. Trimming took 0 bases from V and 3 from J; bases not matched to a gene: 3. The CDR3 coding sequence is TGTGCCAGCAGCGTAGGTGGGAGGGACTACAATGAGCAGTTCTTC. Its translation is CASSVGGRDYNEQFF.

The chain couples TRBV18 to TRBJ2-2, with D tentatively TRBD1 (6 bases). CDR3 length: 14 amino acids. Trimming took 2 bases from V and 4 from J, leaving 8 bases between them. The V gene's germline CDR1 is KGHSH and CDR2 LQKENI. In DNA, the CDR3 is TGTGCCAGCTCACCAGGGGGCGGCACCGGGGAGCTGTTTTTT. Residues: CASSPGGGTGELFF.

J is TRBJ2-7 and V is TRBV12-3 or TRBV12-4; D is undetermined. V was trimmed by 3 bases and J by 4 bases, leaving 10 bases between them. The CDR3 has 13 residues. As DNA, the CDR3 is TGTGCCAGCAGTTTCCAGGTTACATACGAGCAGTACTTC. Translating gives CASSFQVTYEQYF.

This chain connects TRBV5-4 to TRBJ1-1, with D perhaps TRBD1 (6 bases). This CDR3 has 14 residues. The germline V and J ends were trimmed by 4 bases and 0 bases, with 10 bases remaining between them. The V gene's germline CDR1 is SGHNT and CDR2 YYREEE (reference sequence). The CDR3 reads CASSRGQLNTEAFF. DNA of the CDR3: TGTGCCAGCAGCAGAGGACAGTTGAACACTGAAGCTTTCTTT.

The chain links TRBV5-1 to TRBJ2-5; D gene uncertain. Trimming removed 0 bases at V and 1 base at J, with 7 bases between. The CDR3 runs to 14 residues. Germline CDR1 reads SGHRS; CDR2 reads YFSETQ. As DNA, the CDR3 is TGCGCCAGCAGCTTGGGATCAGTCCAAGAGACCCAGTACTTC. Its translation is CASSLGSVQETQYF.

This chain connects TRBV5-1 to TRBJ2-2; TRBD2 matches at 8 bases. CDR1 is SGHRS and CDR2 is YFSETQ in the germline V gene. Trimming took 7 bases from V and 4 from J; bases not matched to a gene: 6. The CDR3 is 14 residues long. This CDR3 is CASRTAGGTGELFF. The DNA of the CDR3 is TGCGCCAGCCGAACGGCGGGGGGCACCGGGGAGCTGTTTTTT. Based on the CDR3 plus reference TRBV5-1 and TRBJ2-2, the full variable domain is KAGVTQTPRYLIKTRGQQVTLSCSPISGHRSVSWYQQTPGQGLQFLFEYFSETQRNKGNFPGRFSGRQFSNSRSEMNVSTLELGDSALYLCASRTAGGTGELFFGEGSRLTVL.

The chain links TRBV3-1 (or the pseudogene TRBV3-2) to TRBJ2-7; D unclear. The CDR3 totals 13 residues. Germline V gene lookup returns CDR1 LGHDT and CDR2 YNNKEL (reference sequence). Deletions cut 1 base from V and 6 bases from J, with 10 bases between. As DNA, the CDR3 is TGTGCCAGCAGCCAAGTGCCGTCGGGCGAGCAGTACTTC. Its protein product is CASSQVPSGEQYF.

The chain joins TRBV25-1 to TRBJ2-2; TRBD1 matches 7 bases. Germline trimming cut 7 bases from V and 5 bases from J; bases unmatched to any gene: 13. The CDR3 is 16 residues long. Germline lookup yields CDR1 MGHDK and CDR2 SYGVNS. The CDR3 spells CASTWNRATGTGELFF. The CDR3 nucleotides are TGTGCCAGCACCTGGAATAGGGCGACAGGGACCGGGGAGCTGTTTTTT.

This chain joins TRBV4-1 and TRBJ1-5; a possible D gene is TRBD1 (6 bases). Trimming cost V 1 base and J 3 bases, with 7 bases left between them. The CDR3 contains 14 residues. Germline V gene sequence: CDR1 MGHRA, CDR2 YSYEKL. The CDR3 loop reads CASSQGGHNQPQHF. For the CDR3, the DNA is TGCGCCAGCAGCCAAGGGGGGCACAATCAGCCCCAGCATTTT.

This clone occurred a few times. The chain carries TRBV5-1 and TRBJ1-3, with D possibly matching TRBD1 (5 bases). CDR3 length equals 15 residues. From germline, CDR1 is SGHRS and CDR2 YFSETQ. The V and J ends lost 4 bases and 4 bases respectively, with 15 bases between them. The DNA for the CDR3 is TGCGCCAGCAGCCCGCAGGGAAGTGCCGGAAACACCATATATTTT. Translation gives CASSPQGSAGNTIYF.

The rearrangement joins TRBV12-5 to TRBJ2-7; maybe TRBD2 (5 bases). This CDR3 has 13 residues. Trimming removed 7 bases at V and 0 bases at J, with 10 bases between. Germline CDR1 reads LGHNT; CDR2 reads FRNRAP. The CDR3 spells CASAVDSSYEQYF. CDR3 bases: TGTGCTAGTGCCGTGGACTCCTCCTACGAGCAGTACTTC.

This chain's CDR3 is CAGGTPPTYEQYF. Written as DNA, the CDR3 is TGTGCCGGGGGAACTCCCCCTACCTACGAGCAGTACTTC. J is TRBJ2-7 and V is TRBV30; D is perhaps TRBD1 or TRBD2 (5 bases each). Per germline, CDR1 GTSNPN and CDR2 SVGIG (reference sequence). CDR3 size: 13 residues. Trimming stripped 8 bases from V and 2 bases from J, with 16 bases between.

The chain carries TRBV6-5 and TRBJ2-2; possible D gene TRBD2, 6 bases. This CDR3 has 16 residues. The V gene's germline CDR1 is MNHEY and CDR2 SVGAGI. Trimming removed 2 bases from V and 4 bases from J, with 14 bases in between. CDR3: CASSYPSGPSTGELFF. In DNA form, the CDR3 reads TGTGCCAGCAGTTACCCCAGCGGGCCCTCCACCGGGGAGCTGTTTTTT.

The V call is TRBV12-3 or TRBV12-4, the J call TRBJ1-1; tentatively, D is TRBD1 (5 bases). CDR3 length: 13 residues. The V end lost 7 bases, the J end lost 3 bases, and 12 bases lay between the germline ends. The CDR3 is CASTLNRYTEAFF. In DNA form, the CDR3 reads TGTGCCAGCACCCTAAACAGGTACACTGAAGCTTTCTTT.